A selection of T cell receptor beta chains follows, all from one sample in a study of blood T cell repertoires in COVID-19. The protocol was immunoSEQ multiplex PCR, while the TCRdb copy is restricted to in-frame clones and leaves out a portion. The sample has about 170,000 clones; roughly 83% are singletons. The sequencing sample was made of PBMCs or T cells enriched from blood (not recorded which). The receptors were gathered from a woman aged 45 to 65 who had recovered from COVID-19. Both conserved end residues are part of each CDR3. D genes are given only for firm matches. Clone size appears in some rows only: once, few, many, or a class for an expanded clone.

v_gene	j_gene	abundance	d_gene	CDR3nt	CDR3aa
TRBV6-5	TRBJ1-1	-	TRBD1	TGTGCCAGCAGGGGGACAGGTGAGGCCGAAGCTTTCTTT	CASRGTGEAEAFF
TRBV9	TRBJ1-2	-	TRBD1	TGTGCCAGCAAGCGGGCAGGGGGCAATGGCTACACCTTC	CASKRAGGNGYTF
TRBV29-1	TRBJ2-3	-	-	TGCAGCGTTGGTGGGTCGGGAGCAGATACGCAGTATTTT	CSVGGSGADTQYF
TRBV30	TRBJ2-1	few	TRBD2	TGTGCCTGGAGTACACTAGCGGGTTCCGGGGATTTCTTC	CAWSTLAGSGDFF
TRBV19	TRBJ2-5	-	-	TGTGCCCCCGCCGGGGAGACCCAGTACTTC	CAPAGETQYF
TRBV5-1	TRBJ2-2	-	TRBD1	TGCGCCAGCAGCTCGACAGGGCCCCGCACCGGGGAGCTGTTTTTT	CASSSTGPRTGELFF
TRBV10-3	TRBJ1-4	-	-	TGTGCCATCAGTGAGGCGGGGGTCGGGAAACTGTTTTTT	CAISEAGVGKLFF
TRBV30	TRBJ1-1	-	TRBD1	TGTGCCTGGAGTGTGGCTCGGACAGGGGGCACTGAAGCTTTCTTT	CAWSVARTGGTEAFF
TRBV6-2/TRBV6-3	TRBJ2-1	-	-	TGTGCCAGCAGCCCTACAAGAAAGCAGTTCTTC	CASSPTRKQFF
TRBV9	TRBJ2-2	-	TRBD2	TGTGCCAGCAGCACCCCTATAGCGGGGACGGTCACCGGGGAGCTGTTTTTT	CASSTPIAGTVTGELFF
TRBV11-2	TRBJ1-4	-	-	TGTGCCAGCAGCCCGACAGTTTCTGGGACAGAAAAACTGTTTTTT	CASSPTVSGTEKLFF
TRBV20-1	TRBJ2-1	-	-	TGCAGTGCGAAGCTGTACAATGAGCAGTTCTTC	CSAKLYNEQFF
TRBV19	TRBJ1-5	-	-	TGTGCCAGTAGTATAGACCACAAGAGCAATCAGCCCCAGCATTTT	CASSIDHKSNQPQHF
TRBV7-9	TRBJ1-4	-	TRBD1	TGTGCCAGCAGCTCCCCTGCGACAGGGGAGGAAAAACTGTTTTTT	CASSSPATGEEKLFF
TRBV5-8	TRBJ2-1	-	-	TGTGCCAGCAGCTTTAAGGGTGCAGGGGTCAATGAGCAGTTCTTC	CASSFKGAGVNEQFF
TRBV5-4	TRBJ2-5	-	TRBD1	TGTGCCAGCAGCCCCGGGACAGGGAGTTTAGAGACCCAGTACTTC	CASSPGTGSLETQYF
TRBV5-1	TRBJ2-2	-	TRBD1	TGCGCCAGCAGCCAGGGGGAAGGCGTCGGGGAGCTGTTTTTT	CASSQGEGVGELFF
TRBV12-2	TRBJ1-1	-	-	TGTGCAAGTCGCCCGGGGGACAGGAACACTGAAGCTTTCTTT	CASRPGDRNTEAFF
TRBV19	TRBJ1-2	once	-	TGTGCCAGTAGGGCTCCTGGGGGGTTAGGCTATGGCTACACCTTC	CASRAPGGLGYGYTF
TRBV11-3	TRBJ2-1	many	-	TGTGCCAGCAGCGTGGAGTCTAACCCTCACAATGAGCAGTTCTTC	CASSVESNPHNEQFF
TRBV29-1	TRBJ1-1	once	-	TGCAGCGTTCGTGGGGGCTCGACAGCTTTCTTT	CSVRGGSTAFF
TRBV24-1	TRBJ2-3	-	-	TGTGCCACCAGTGGCACTCCTTGGAGCCCAGATACGCAGTATTTT	CATSGTPWSPDTQYF
TRBV7-2	TRBJ1-5	-	TRBD1	TGTGCCAGCAGCTTAGGCAGGGGGTGGGATCAGCCCCAGCATTTT	CASSLGRGWDQPQHF